This TCR beta chain derives from a study of shared clonotypes between healthy human individuals. The CDR3 is 14 amino acids. Germline assignment: CDR1 MDHEN and CDR2 SYDVKM. The V end was cut by 1 base, the J end by 3 bases, with 7 bases between. The naive CD8 population came from CD45RO-negative cells selected for CCR7, without terminally differentiated effector memory CD45RA+ cells. The assay was immunoSEQ multiplex PCR, and TCRdb's table has in-frame clones only and misses some. Among a few hundred thousand clones, nearly 97% were seen once, and the ten largest hold 0.085% to 0.11%. V is TRBV28 and J is TRBJ1-5; D gene ambiguous. This TCR derives from a woman aged 25 to 39 in good health. Sequenced: naive CD8+ T cells sorted from blood. In DNA form, the CDR3 reads TGTGCCAGCAGTTTATTCGGGTACAATCAGCCCCAGCATTTT. It encodes CASSLFGYNQPQHF.